This TCR beta chain was observed in a study of blood T cell repertoires in COVID-19. About the research overall: PBMCs, B-cell-depleted T cells, or T cells were the source of the cDNA or gDNA that made up the material.

Authors' processing steps: Researchers report that nucleated cell counts were estimated from reference gene primer amplification. The method was immunoSEQ multiplex PCR; TCRdb's version includes in-frame clones alone and lacks a portion of them. V, J and clone size are taken as reported in that table, and D and trimming were inferred from the DNA itself. The repertoire holds approximately 200,000 clones, 79% seen once, with 6% in the top ten. Germline assignment: CDR1 SGHTA and CDR2 FQGNSA. The CDR3 runs to 14 residues. V lost 5 bases and J 3 bases, leaving 14 bases between the germline ends. Seattle patients were enrolled while actively infected and followed longitudinally.

The TCR was taken from a woman in her 40s with COVID-19, enrolled during active disease. The sequenced sample was peripheral blood. The chain joins TRBV7-2 to TRBJ2-7; perhaps TRBD2 as D (6 bases). CDR3 residues: CASSLGGTFYEQYF. Written as DNA, the CDR3 is TGTGCCAGCAGCCTCGGGGGAACTTTCTACGAGCAGTACTTC.